This is a list of T cell receptor beta chains from one sample in a study of T cell repertoires in cytomegalovirus infection. In TCRdb, the reads were re-called with MiXCR into one record per CDR3 protein. This sample yields approximately 250,000 distinct CDR3 sequences, of which approximately 24% are seen a single time; 15% to 20% belongs to the top ten. Sequencing was performed on CD8+ T cells from PBMCs. These receptors came from a human donor in good health (CMV status not recorded). Some clones in this sample may be carry-over from other donors' samples. Each CDR3 is given with its conserved first and last residue. A D gene is named only where the DNA matches it firmly. Not all rows give a size; the values are once, few, many and, for expanded clones, a class.

d_gene	v_gene	len	abundance	j_gene	CDR3aa	CDR3nt
-	TRBV25-1	16	-	TRBJ1-1	CDSSGLPGQLNTEAFF	TGTGACAGCAGTGGTCTCCCGGGGCAGTTGAACACTGAAGCTTTCTTT
TRBD2	TRBV4-1	16	few	TRBJ2-5	CASSQDHLAGRETQYF	TGCGCCAGCAGCCAAGATCATCTAGCGGGCCGCGAGACCCAGTACTTC
-	TRBV7-2	18	-	TRBJ2-7	CASSSLGGQGLSPYEQYF	TGTGCCAGCAGCTCATTAGGGGGTCAGGGACTATCCCCCTACGAGCAGTACTTC
TRBD1	TRBV4-1	16	many	TRBJ1-2	CASSQKWTGTNYGYTF	TGCGCCAGCAGCCAAAAGTGGACAGGGACTAACTATGGCTACACCTTC
-	TRBV28	14	many	TRBJ1-3	CASSVGSSGNTIYF	TGTGCCAGCAGCGTCGGGAGCTCTGGAAACACCATATATTTT
TRBD1	TRBV7-9	16	many	TRBJ1-2	CASSETTGVKLYGYTF	TGTGCCAGCAGCGAGACGACAGGGGTGAAACTCTATGGCTACACCTTC
-	TRBV7-8	15	many	TRBJ1-2	CASSLGRQDRYGYTF	TGTGCCAGCAGTTTAGGGCGACAGGACCGGTATGGCTACACCTTC
TRBD1	TRBV12-3/TRBV12-4	13	few	TRBJ2-7	CASTPGQGLEQYF	TGTGCCAGCACCCCGGGACAGGGGCTCGAGCAGTACTTC
-	TRBV29-1	11	-	TRBJ1-2	CSGDGGMGYTF	TGCAGCGGTGATGGGGGCATGGGCTACACCTTC
-	TRBV7-8	18	many	TRBJ2-4	CASSLASGGILAKNIQYF	TGTGCCAGCAGCTTAGCGTCCGGGGGAATACTAGCCAAAAACATTCAGTACTTC
-	TRBV12-3/TRBV12-4	14	-	TRBJ2-5	CASSLGTYQETQYF	TGTGCCAGCAGTCTAGGGACCTACCAAGAGACCCAGTACTTC
TRBD2	TRBV6-2/TRBV6-3	17	-	TRBJ2-5	CASSYETSGSFGETQYF	TGTGCCAGCAGTTACGAAACTAGCGGGTCCTTCGGGGAGACCCAGTACTTC
-	TRBV9	14	many	TRBJ2-5	CASSPSGNQETQYF	TGTGCCAGCAGCCCGTCGGGAAACCAAGAGACCCAGTACTTC
-	TRBV7-2	15	-	TRBJ1-5	CASSPRGYSNQPQHF	TGTGCCAGCAGCCCCAGGGGTTATAGCAATCAGCCCCAGCATTTT
TRBD1	TRBV20-1	15	few	TRBJ2-7	CSARAQGDTTYEQYF	TGCAGTGCTAGAGCCCAGGGGGACACTACCTACGAGCAGTACTTC
TRBD1	TRBV2	15	-	TRBJ2-7	CASRYSGTGAYEQYF	TGTGCCAGCAGATACTCCGGGACAGGGGCCTACGAGCAGTACTTC
-	TRBV2	16	-	TRBJ2-3	CASSDLGASSTDTQYF	TGTGCCAGCAGTGACTTAGGGGCTTCGAGCACAGATACGCAGTATTTT
TRBD2	TRBV7-9	15	-	TRBJ2-7	CASSLGGGVAYEQYF	TGTGCCAGCAGCTTAGGCGGGGGAGTCGCCTACGAGCAGTACTTC
-	TRBV4-1	14	few	TRBJ1-1	CASSQATGTGEAFF	TGCGCCAGCAGCCAAGCAACGGGAACAGGAGAAGCTTTCTTT
TRBD2	TRBV7-9	15	few	TRBJ2-7	CASSLSVAGDYEQYF	TGTGCCAGCAGTCTTAGTGTAGCGGGGGACTACGAGCAGTACTTC
TRBD1	TRBV19	11	few	TRBJ2-3	CATGTGYTQYF	TGTGCCACTGGGACAGGTTATACGCAGTATTTT
-	TRBV12-3/TRBV12-4	14	-	TRBJ2-1	CASKSDRDYDEQFF	TGTGCCAGCAAGTCAGATCGTGATTACGATGAGCAGTTCTTC
-	TRBV15	15	-	TRBJ1-6	CATSRDRGVASPLHF	TGTGCCACCAGCAGAGATAGGGGGGTAGCTTCACCCCTCCACTTT
-	TRBV12-3/TRBV12-4	14	-	TRBJ2-1	CASRSGPLIDEQFF	TGTGCCAGCAGATCAGGACCCCTAATAGATGAGCAGTTCTTC
-	TRBV11-2	17	-	TRBJ2-2	CASSFPHTGANTGELFF	TGTGCCAGCAGCTTCCCCCATACGGGAGCGAACACCGGGGAGCTGTTTTTT
-	TRBV6-1	10	few	TRBJ1-1	CASGLREAFF	TGTGCCAGCGGATTACGGGAAGCTTTCTTT
TRBD1	TRBV28	15	many	TRBJ2-7	CASSLQGQANYEQYF	TGTGCCAGCAGTTTACAGGGACAGGCAAACTACGAGCAGTACTTC
TRBD2	TRBV7-4	17	once	TRBJ2-1	CASSWTSGGAYYNEQFF	TGTGCCAGCAGCTGGACTAGCGGGGGGGCCTACTACAATGAGCAGTTCTTC
TRBD1	TRBV20-1	14	-	TRBJ2-3	CSARTGVGADTQYF	TGCAGTGCTAGAACAGGGGTTGGGGCAGATACGCAGTATTTT
-	TRBV27	16	-	TRBJ1-2	CASSPNPPGRLYGYTF	TGTGCCAGCAGTCCGAACCCTCCGGGACGGCTCTATGGCTACACCTTC
TRBD2	TRBV11-2	15	many	TRBJ2-1	CASSLRTSLGDEQFF	TGTGCCAGCAGCCTCAGGACTAGTCTTGGCGATGAGCAGTTCTTC
-	TRBV7-9	12	-	TRBJ2-7	CASAVGNYEQYF	TGTGCCAGCGCGGTCGGAAACTACGAGCAGTACTTC
TRBD1	TRBV7-9	14	many	TRBJ2-5	CASSPQGSWETQYF	TGTGCCAGCAGCCCACAGGGGTCTTGGGAGACCCAGTACTTC
TRBD2	TRBV20-1	14	few	TRBJ2-7	CSARVASGWYEQYF	TGCAGTGCCCGAGTCGCTAGCGGGTGGTACGAGCAGTACTTC
-	TRBV5-1	17	-	TRBJ2-3	CASSLFPPAQSTDTQYF	TGCGCCAGCAGCTTGTTTCCACCAGCCCAATCCACAGATACGCAGTATTTT
-	TRBV7-8	15	many	TRBJ1-5	CASSLHGTLNQPQHF	TGTGCCAGCAGCCTTCACGGGACACTAAATCAGCCCCAGCATTTT
-	TRBV20-1	13	-	TRBJ1-1	CSASLTRAVEAFF	TGCAGTGCTAGTCTTACCAGGGCGGTTGAAGCTTTCTTT
TRBD2	TRBV4-1	20	-	TRBJ2-7	CASSLRAGRTSGGATYEQYF	TGCGCCAGCAGCCTCCGGGCGGGTCGGACTAGCGGGGGGGCTACCTACGAGCAGTACTTC
-	TRBV20-1	15	few	TRBJ2-3	CSVRPGWGSTDTQYF	TGCAGTGTCAGACCGGGTTGGGGGAGCACAGATACGCAGTATTTT
-	TRBV12-3/TRBV12-4	14	many	TRBJ1-1	CASSVTGMNTEAFF	TGTGCCAGCAGTGTAACGGGGATGAACACTGAAGCTTTCTTT
TRBD1	TRBV11-2	14	many	TRBJ2-7	CASSPDRGGYEQYF	TGTGCCAGCAGCCCAGACAGGGGAGGCTACGAGCAGTACTTC
TRBD1	TRBV6-5	15	few	TRBJ2-7	CASKIQGASSYEQYF	TGTGCCAGCAAGATACAGGGGGCGAGCTCCTACGAGCAGTACTTC
TRBD2	TRBV7-6	13	-	TRBJ2-3	CASSGLESDTQYF	TGTGCCAGCAGCGGACTAGAATCTGATACGCAGTATTTT
-	TRBV28	15	few	TRBJ2-7	CASSLGSFLSYEQYF	TGTGCCAGCAGTTTAGGCTCCTTTCTAAGCTACGAGCAGTACTTC
TRBD2	TRBV29-1	14	few	TRBJ2-1	CSVEGGTMYNEQFF	TGCAGCGTTGAGGGGGGGACTATGTACAATGAGCAGTTCTTC
TRBD1	TRBV2	14	few	TRBJ1-2	CASSEGTGGLGYTF	TGTGCCAGCAGTGAAGGGACAGGGGGCCTCGGCTACACCTTC
TRBD1	TRBV6-5	16	-	TRBJ1-2	CASSSQGSPFSYGYTF	TGTGCCAGCAGCTCACAGGGGTCCCCCTTCTCCTATGGCTACACCTTC
-	TRBV19	13	few	TRBJ2-1	CASHSSSYNEQFF	TGTGCCAGCCACTCAAGCTCCTACAATGAGCAGTTCTTC
TRBD1	TRBV7-2	15	-	TRBJ1-6	CASSLVTGDNSPLHF	TGTGCCAGCAGCTTAGTAACAGGGGATAATTCACCCCTCCACTTT
-	TRBV14	15	-	TRBJ2-5	CASSQAWGGRETQYF	TGTGCCAGCAGCCAAGCGTGGGGGGGCCGGGAGACCCAGTACTTC
TRBD2	TRBV9	14	-	TRBJ2-1	CASSVGGLFTEQFF	TGTGCCAGCAGCGTAGGGGGACTATTCACTGAGCAGTTCTTC
TRBD1	TRBV12-3/TRBV12-4	14	few	TRBJ1-4	CASRPGQGVEKLFF	TGTGCCAGCAGGCCCGGACAGGGTGTCGAAAAACTGTTTTTT
TRBD1	TRBV6-1	15	few	TRBJ2-1	CASSPTGGLVNEQFF	TGTGCCAGCAGTCCTACAGGGGGCTTAGTGAATGAGCAGTTCTTC